Given below is one T cell receptor (beta chain) in context. These data come from a study of cytomegalovirus exposure and HLA in healthy donors. The CDR3 has 14 residues. V gave up 9 bases and J gave up 2 bases; unmatched junction bases: 5. In germline, CDR1 is MNHNS, CDR2 SASEGT. Amplification used 60 Vbeta primers and 13 Jbeta primers. Some clones are missing from TCRdb's copy, which holds only in-frame ones; the method was immunoSEQ multiplex PCR. The repertoire holds under 170,000 clones, with roughly three quarters as singletons. The chain recombines TRBV6-1 with TRBJ2-7; 12 positions agree with TRBD1. Sequencing was done on a sample of PBMCs. The sequence was obtained from a human donor in good health. The CDR3 is CASGTGGPTYEQYF. The CDR3 DNA reads TGTGCCAGTGGGACAGGGGGCCCAACCTACGAGCAGTACTTC.